This T cell receptor beta chain was captured in a study of cytomegalovirus exposure and HLA in healthy donors. Turning to the study itself: The study's early data release held 80 million to 95 million unique TCRs from HLA-typed donors. Overall study findings and caveats: With further analysis later on, most CMV-associated TCR beta chains appeared HLA-restricted. There were some V segments, including TRBV6-2 and TRBV6-3, excluded as indistinguishable. Later analysis demonstrated an association between a missense DCLRE1C variant and TCR beta V- and J-gene trimming.

Deletions cut 1 base from V and 4 bases from J, with 13 bases between. The germline gives CDR1 MGHRA, CDR2 YSYEKL. The CDR3 contains 15 residues. As regards this clone: Its antigen is currently unknown.

13 Jbeta primers and 60 Vbeta primers were used for the PCR. Some clones are missing from TCRdb's copy, which holds only in-frame ones; the method was immunoSEQ multiplex PCR. This sample has around 92,000 clones, with 81% found just once. The source is a girl aged 2-15 years in good health and CMV-seropositive. Sequencing was carried out using PBMCs. This chain joins TRBV4-1 and TRBJ2-5; weak D call: TRBD2 (6 bases). The CDR3 protein is CASSQGAGTRETQYF. The CDR3 bases are TGCGCCAGCAGCCAAGGGGCCGGGACTCGAGAGACCCAGTACTTC.